A selection of T cell receptor beta chains follows, all from one sample in a study of blood T cells in healthy people across ages. From the 5' RACE reads, TCRdb called clonotypes with MiXCR, one entry per CDR3 protein. The sample lists about 1.6 million distinct CDR3 sequences, roughly a third occurring once. Sequencing input: blood. These receptors were taken from a woman aged 25-40 years in good health. Both conserved end residues are trimmed from each CDR3.

cdr3_length	j_call	v_call	cdr3_aa
11	TRBJ2-5	TRBV12-3/TRBV12-4	ASSYLASGEQY
12	TRBJ2-3	TRBV28	ASRGGLAGDTQY
12	TRBJ2-7	TRBV6-5	ASSKSGSGIEQY
12	TRBJ2-5	TRBV9	ASSARTGQETQY
11	TRBJ1-2	TRBV7-9	SSLEGGNYGYT
11	TRBJ2-7	TRBV12-3/TRBV12-4	ASSLTDTGEQY
13	TRBJ2-2	TRBV14	ASSQGAQGNGELF
15	TRBJ2-6	TRBV6-1	ASSEFYGASGANVLT
13	TRBJ2-1	TRBV28	ASSDQGGPYNEQF
10	TRBJ2-4	TRBV28	ASRSPSNIQY
13	TRBJ1-2	TRBV7-9	ASSFSGTVFYGYT
12	TRBJ2-5	TRBV2	ASRALAGRETQY
12	TRBJ1-1	TRBV12-5	ASGLEGAATEAF
13	TRBJ2-7	TRBV12-3/TRBV12-4	ASSPTTGGPYEQY
14	TRBJ1-4	TRBV5-1	ASSLGSGTFNEKLF
10	TRBJ2-5	TRBV7-2	ASSSAPPTQY
13	TRBJ2-3	TRBV2	ASSGGRRGTDTQY
13	TRBJ2-1	TRBV5-1	ASSLSGTSYNEQF
13	TRBJ2-1	TRBV9	ASSPSEGVYNEQF
12	TRBJ1-2	TRBV13	ASSQEGRVYGYT
12	TRBJ2-5	TRBV20-1	SAPGGLAGYGQY
14	TRBJ2-7	TRBV7-2	ASSPPRDRGSYEQY